This passage covers 27 T cell receptor beta chains from one sample sequenced in a study of blood T cells in healthy people across ages (dated by TCRdb to between 2014 and 2016). Library method: 5' RACE. The sequencing machine was an Illumina HiSeq 2500. A second about 7 to 11 cycle PCR used a sample-barcoded 5' primer and a J-beta primer mix. TCRdb ran its own pipeline on the public reads, namely fastp trimming at Q25 and MiXCR clone calling, and kept in-frame beta chains. Rows are unified per CDR3 protein, each entry keeping the most common DNA and genes. Present in this sample are about 680,000 distinct CDR3 sequences, approximately 49% of which were seen just once. 30% to 35% of the sample rests with the top ten. The source material was blood. The origin of the receptors is a woman in her fifties or sixties in good health.

The chain uses TRBV12-5 and TRBJ2-2, with 7 bases matching TRBD1. This CDR3 has 14 amino acids. From germline, CDR1 is LGHNT and CDR2 FRNRAP. V lost 6 bases, J lost 0 bases, and 1 base stayed unmatched. The CDR3 region has the DNA TGTGCTAGTGGGACAGGGACGAACACCGGGGAGCTGTTTTTT. Translated: CASGTGTNTGELFF.

The V call is TRBV10-3, the J call TRBJ2-5, with D possibly TRBD2 on 6 matching bases. The DNA end favors TRBJ2-7, so the J call may be wrong. The CDR3 consists of 15 residues. Looked up from germline, CDR1 is ENHRY and CDR2 is SYGVKD. The CDR3 here is CAIREAGGKNYEQYF. CDR3 coding DNA: TGTGCCATCAGGGAGGCGGGCGGGAAGAACTACGAGCAGTACTTC.

The chain links TRBV27 to TRBJ2-7; 8 nucleotides match TRBD2. The CDR3 extends over 16 amino acids. Germline V CDR1 and CDR2: MNHEY, SMNVEV (reference sequence). The V and J ends lost 3 bases and 3 bases, in that order; junction bases with no gene match: 10. The CDR3 loop is CASSFTHGLAVYEQYF. Written as DNA, the CDR3 is TGTGCCAGCAGTTTTACCCACGGACTAGCTGTCTACGAGCAGTACTTC.

The chain recombines TRBV3-1 with TRBJ2-1; 12 bases map to TRBD2. The V segment lost 0 bases and the J segment 6 bases; nucleotides outside the gene matches: 6. The CDR3 runs to 17 residues. From germline, CDR1 is LGHDT and CDR2 YNNKEL (reference sequence). The CDR3 spells CASSQDLTSGRSNEQFF. The CDR3 nucleotides are TGTGCCAGCAGCCAAGATCTAACTAGCGGGAGGTCCAATGAGCAGTTCTTC.

J is TRBJ2-7 and V is TRBV18; 10 nucleotides match TRBD1. V lost 4 bases to trimming and J lost 0 bases; unmatched junction nucleotides: 12. Germline V CDR1 and CDR2: KGHSH, LQKENI. The CDR3 has 18 residues. CDR3 sequence: CASSLSPGQGTSSYEQYF. CDR3 sequence (DNA): TGTGCCAGCTCACTAAGTCCGGGACAGGGGACCAGCTCCTACGAGCAGTACTTC.

This chain uses TRBV29-1 with TRBJ2-1, with a weak D call TRBD2 (6 bases). Deletions cut 1 base from V and 9 bases from J, with 31 bases between. This CDR3 has 19 residues. In germline, CDR1 is SQVTM, CDR2 ANQGSEA. The CDR3 region has the DNA TGCAGCGTTGAAGTCCCCGAGCCGGGAGTCCCCCGAATAATCAGTGAGCAGTTCTTC. Translating it yields CSVEVPEPGVPRIISEQFF.

The V and J genes are TRBV7-2 and TRBJ2-7; no reliable D call. Germline V CDR1 and CDR2: SGHTA, FQGNSA. V dropped 6 bases and J dropped 4 bases, with 16 bases sitting between them. This CDR3 has 14 amino acids. CDR3 loop: CASRLVGRDYEQYF. The CDR3 bases are TGTGCCAGCAGGCTAGTGGGTCGCGATTACGAGCAGTACTTC.

The CDR3 loop reads CASRTDSTYEQYF. DNA for the CDR3: TGTGCCAGCAGAACAGATTCCACCTACGAGCAGTACTTC. This chain joins TRBV28 and TRBJ2-7; D gene ambiguous. The CDR3 extends over 13 amino acids. The germline CDR1 and CDR2 sequences are MDHEN and SYDVKM. The V end lost 6 bases, the J end lost 2 bases, and 11 bases lay between the germline ends.

V usage is TRBV3-1 and J usage is TRBJ2-3; TRBD1 matches 11 bases. The CDR3 has 15 residues. Trimming took 4 bases from V and 4 from J; bases not matched to a gene: 4. Germline V gene lookup returns CDR1 LGHDT and CDR2 YNNKEL (reference sequence). This chain's CDR3 is CASSPWTGGPDTQYF. The CDR3 DNA is TGTGCCAGCAGCCCCTGGACAGGGGGCCCAGATACGCAGTATTTT.

The count of this clonotype is one. This rearrangement joins TRBV27 to TRBJ2-1, with D possibly TRBD1 on 6 matching bases. The germline V and J ends were trimmed by 5 bases and 15 bases, with 26 bases remaining between them. Germline V gene data show CDR1 as MNHEY and CDR2 as SMNVEV (reference sequence). The CDR3 runs 15 residues. This chain's CDR3 is CASSPTPGTLHSGFF. In DNA, the CDR3 is TGTGCCAGCAGTCCAACACCCGGGACACTCCATTCGGGGTTCTTC.

This clonotype came up a few times. This chain uses TRBV20-1 with TRBJ1-3; TRBD1 is a possible D gene (5 bases). The V gene lost 2 bases and the J gene lost 4 bases, with 12 bases spanning the gap. Germline V gene sequence: CDR1 DFQATT, CDR2 SNEGSKA (reference sequence). The length of the CDR3 is 14 residues. CDR3 nucleotide sequence: TGCAGTGCTAGACGACCGGGACTCGGAAACACCATATATTTT. Translating it yields CSARRPGLGNTIYF.

V usage is TRBV4-3 and J usage is TRBJ1-4; D is uncertain. CDR3 length: 13 amino acids. The ends were cut back, 4 bases at V and 7 bases at J, with 10 bases in the middle. From germline, CDR1 is LGHNA and CDR2 YSLEER. The CDR3 loop reads CASSRLVGEKLFF. CDR3 in DNA: TGCGCCAGCAGCCGGTTGGTGGGTGAAAAACTGTTTTTT.

This chain joins TRBV28 and TRBJ2-1, with D unresolved. The CDR3 has 14 amino acids. Trimming took 7 bases from V and 4 from J, leaving 14 bases between them. The germline V gene has CDR1 MDHEN and CDR2 SYDVKM. CDR3 coding DNA: TGTGCCAGCACCCCCTCGGGCGGTTACAATGAGCAGTTCTTC. Protein sequence: CASTPSGGYNEQFF.

This clonotype appeared a few times. The genes are TRBV5-1 and TRBJ2-7; 8 bases align to TRBD1. CDR1 and CDR2 (germline): SGHRS, YFSETQ. This CDR3 is 15 amino acids long. Trimming cost V 0 bases and J 3 bases; bases outside gene matches: 5. The CDR3 loop is CASSLGTGSGYEQYF. CDR3 in DNA: TGCGCCAGCAGCTTGGGGACAGGGTCCGGCTACGAGCAGTACTTC.

The chain has TRBV7-3 and TRBJ2-7; 12 positions agree with TRBD2. Germline V lookup: CDR1 SGHTA, CDR2 FQGTGA. The CDR3 covers 16 residues. Trimming took 5 bases from V and 7 from J; bases not matched to a gene: 12. The CDR3 protein is CASSPQGTSGYNEQYF. CDR3 nucleotide sequence: TGTGCCAGCAGCCCTCAGGGGACTAGCGGGTACAATGAGCAGTACTTC.

The rearrangement links TRBV12-3 or TRBV12-4 to TRBJ2-1; D is ambiguous. The CDR3 is made up of 14 amino acids. Trimming cost V 3 bases and J 5 bases, with 11 bases left between them. The CDR3 here is CASSLHYGNNEQFF. The CDR3 DNA follows: TGTGCCAGCAGTTTGCATTACGGTAACAATGAGCAGTTCTTC.

The V gene is TRBV7-2, the J gene TRBJ2-5; D is unresolved. The V and J ends lost 4 bases and 4 bases respectively, with 22 bases between them. The CDR3 extends over 17 amino acids. CDR1 and CDR2 from the germline V gene are SGHTA and FQGNSA. This CDR3 is CASSSSQRRLVRETQYF. Written as DNA, the CDR3 is TGTGCCAGCAGCTCCTCCCAACGCAGGTTGGTGAGAGAGACCCAGTACTTC.

The V and J genes are TRBV6-1 and TRBJ1-1; 7 bases match TRBD1. CDR1 and CDR2 (germline): MNHNS, SASEGT. The CDR3 length is 13 residues. After removal of 3 bases from V and 4 bases from J, the junction contained 2 bases not matched to a gene. The CDR3 protein is CASSENRGTEAFF. The CDR3 coding sequence is TGTGCCAGCAGTGAGAACAGGGGCACTGAAGCTTTCTTT.

As DNA, the CDR3 is TGTGCCAGCAGCTTAACACGAGGGAACACCGGGGAGCTGTTTTTT. Translating it yields CASSLTRGNTGELFF. This chain links TRBV7-3 with TRBJ2-2; D is unclear. With 0 bases removed from V and 1 base from J, the gap between germline ends came to 6 bases. This CDR3 has 15 amino acids. The germline V gene has CDR1 SGHTA and CDR2 FQGTGA.

The chain combines TRBV5-1 with TRBJ1-1; D call uncertain. The V end lost 5 bases, the J end lost 4 bases, and 12 bases lay between the germline ends. This CDR3 is 13 amino acids long. Germline-derived CDR1 and CDR2 are SGHRS and YFSETQ. CDR3 amino acids: CASSWTEPTEAFF. The CDR3 region has the DNA TGCGCCAGCAGTTGGACTGAACCCACTGAAGCTTTCTTT.

V and J are TRBV28 and TRBJ2-7; no clear D. Per germline, CDR1 MDHEN and CDR2 SYDVKM. The CDR3 runs to 18 residues. V lost 4 bases to trimming and J lost 4 bases, with 26 bases between them. DNA of the CDR3: TGTGCCAGCAGTTCGACGGGCCGTGGGGTCGGAAAACTTTACGAGCAGTACTTC. This encodes CASSSTGRGVGKLYEQYF.

This chain connects TRBV12-3 or TRBV12-4 to TRBJ1-2; the D is unclear. V gave up 3 bases and J gave up 3 bases, with 5 bases separating them. The CDR3 loop spans 12 amino acids. CDR3 sequence reads: CASSFDYYGYTF. The CDR3 coding sequence is TGTGCCAGCAGTTTCGATTACTATGGCTACACCTTC.

The CDR3 loop is CASAAGTIQYEQYF. Written as DNA, the CDR3 is TGTGCCAGCGCCGCCGGGACAATCCAGTACGAGCAGTACTTC. The chain is built from TRBV12-3 or TRBV12-4 and TRBJ2-5, with D possibly matching TRBD1 (6 bases). The better agreement between TRBJ2-7 and the DNA end casts doubt on the J call. The CDR3 consists of 14 residues.

This clonotype occurred many times. The chain has TRBV5-4 and TRBJ2-7, with 8 bases that match TRBD1. In germline, CDR1 is SGHNT, CDR2 YYREEE (reference sequence). Trimming took 4 bases from V and 5 from J; bases not matched to a gene: 5. The CDR3 length is 13 residues. The CDR3 spells CASSPWTGNEQYF. As DNA, the CDR3 is TGTGCCAGCAGCCCCTGGACAGGGAACGAGCAGTACTTC.

This clonotype has just a few counts. V is TRBV27 and J is TRBJ2-1; D is undetermined. This CDR3 has 15 amino acids. Trimming removed 5 bases from V and 0 bases from J, with 11 bases in between. Looked up from germline, CDR1 is MNHEY and CDR2 is SMNVEV (reference sequence). The CDR3 is CASSNRADSYNEQFF. As DNA, the CDR3 is TGTGCCAGCAGTAACCGGGCGGACTCCTACAATGAGCAGTTCTTC.

About this clonotype itself: Since a much larger clone is just one base distant, this may be a read error. The genes are TRBV10-2 and TRBJ2-3; 9 bases fit TRBD2. Germline V gene data show CDR1 as WSHSY and CDR2 as SAAADI. The CDR3 has 14 residues. Trimming at V came to 4 bases and at J to 11 bases, leaving 10 bases not matched to a gene. CDR3 nucleotides: TGCGCCAGCAGTGGAGTAGCGGGAGCGGGTATGCAGTATTTT. Its protein is CASSGVAGAGMQYF.

This chain connects TRBV12-3 or TRBV12-4 to TRBJ1-2, with 9 bases that match TRBD1. The CDR3 consists of 12 residues. Trimming at V came to 6 bases and at J to 7 bases, leaving 3 bases not matched to a gene. The CDR3 loop is CASRQGARGYTF. CDR3 nucleotide sequence: TGTGCCAGCAGACAGGGGGCGCGTGGCTACACCTTC.